This TCR beta chain is drawn from a study of shared clonotypes between healthy human individuals. As to this clone: The antigen remains unidentified.

Donors comprised only Caucasian adults living in Nashville, Tennessee. The protocol was immunoSEQ multiplex PCR, while the TCRdb copy is restricted to in-frame clones and leaves out a portion. The sample records fewer than 2.5 million clones, approximately 94% being singletons. There are 13 residues in the CDR3. Trimming pared 1 base from V and 5 bases from J, leaving 7 bases between. Per germline, CDR1 SGHTA and CDR2 FQGNSA. Study findings and constraints: Larger estimated richness was generally recorded for naive subsets relative to memory subsets.

This TCR derives from a man younger than 35 in good health. Some clones in this sample may be carry-over from other donors' samples. The rearrangement joins TRBV7-2 to TRBJ2-3; no clear D gene. Input material: naive CD4+ T cells from PBMCs. The subset is: CD45RA+ positively selected. CDR3 loop: CASSLVGVDTQYF. CDR3 coding DNA: TGTGCCAGCAGCTTAGTTGGTGTAGATACGCAGTATTTT.